This T cell receptor (beta chain) was observed in a study of beta chain features in type 1 diabetes. Overall study context: All samples combined gave about 100 million sorted cells for examination. The study, taken as a whole, reports: Among patients with Type 1 diabetes, TCRB CDR3s were moderately but significantly shorter in every one of the four CD4+ subsets. PCR might preferentially amplify shorter templates, equally in patients and controls.

Sorted CD4+ subsets: naive, central memory, regulatory, stem cell-like memory (CD45RO/CCR7/CD25/CD127/CD95/CD27 panel). In its sample, this clone was seen many times. The target antigen is unknown. The identical CDR3 is also encoded by other nucleotide sequences in the sample. V was shortened by 5 bases and J by 6 bases, with 11 bases between the two germline ends. The CDR3 runs 12 residues. From germline, CDR1 is SNHLY and CDR2 FYNNEI. What was sequenced were expressed TCRB transcripts, since all of the isolated RNA had been reverse transcribed. Mean read depth for naive, central memory and regulatory T cell samples was about 3.6 million reads. Profiled with immunoSEQ multiplex PCR; TCRdb holds only in-frame clones, not every one. The repertoire holds around 110,000 clones, roughly 15% seen once, with about 2.5% in the top ten.

The chain recombines TRBV2 with TRBJ2-7, with D perhaps being TRBD1 or TRBD2 (5 bases each). The sequenced material came from central memory CD4+ T cells from blood. The clonotype comes from a man younger than 40 with type 1 diabetes. CDR3 DNA sequence: TGTGCCAGCAGTTACGGGGCTCGCGAGCAGTACTTC. Translating gives CASSYGAREQYF.